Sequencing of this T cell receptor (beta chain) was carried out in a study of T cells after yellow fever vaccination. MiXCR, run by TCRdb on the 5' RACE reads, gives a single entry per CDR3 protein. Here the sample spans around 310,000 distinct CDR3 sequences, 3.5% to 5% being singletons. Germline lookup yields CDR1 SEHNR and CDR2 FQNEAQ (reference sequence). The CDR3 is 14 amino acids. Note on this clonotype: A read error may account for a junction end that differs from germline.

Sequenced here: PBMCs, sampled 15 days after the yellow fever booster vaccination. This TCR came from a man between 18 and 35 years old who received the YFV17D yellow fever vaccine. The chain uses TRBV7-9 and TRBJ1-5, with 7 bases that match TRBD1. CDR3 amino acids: CASSLGGEGTAQHF. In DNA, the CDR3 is TGTGCCAGCAGTTTAGGAGGGGAAGGGACAGCCCAGCATTTT.